The sequence of this T cell receptor (beta chain) was determined in a study of blood T cells in healthy people across ages. A second PCR, run for about 6 to 12 cycles, used a sample-barcoded 5' primer plus a J-beta primer mix. MiXCR was run by TCRdb on the 5' RACE reads, yielding one entry per CDR3 protein. This sample yields almost 550,000 distinct CDR3 sequences, of which around 24% are seen a single time; around 10% belongs to the top ten. The table lists this clonotype with a few counts. V shed 2 bases and J 1 base; nucleotides not matched to a gene: 12. CDR1 and CDR2 from the germline V gene are LGHDT and YNNKEL (reference sequence). There are 19 residues in the CDR3. These sequences were also reported in another study, on T cells of mothers and their children. That work contributes: Nine systemically healthy Caucasian donors: three mothers, six children. It was through the M1S primer of the second PCR that sample barcodes and 2-4 random nucleotides were added. There was no detection of any persistent microchimeric T cell clones.

This receptor was taken from a boy younger than 18 in good health. The chain joins TRBV3-1 to TRBJ2-3, with TRBD2 matching 10 bases. Sequences were obtained from blood. CDR3 residues: CASSQNLLAGSPGTDTQYF. CDR3 sequence (DNA): TGTGCCAGCAGCCAAAATTTACTAGCGGGAAGCCCCGGCACAGATACGCAGTATTTT.